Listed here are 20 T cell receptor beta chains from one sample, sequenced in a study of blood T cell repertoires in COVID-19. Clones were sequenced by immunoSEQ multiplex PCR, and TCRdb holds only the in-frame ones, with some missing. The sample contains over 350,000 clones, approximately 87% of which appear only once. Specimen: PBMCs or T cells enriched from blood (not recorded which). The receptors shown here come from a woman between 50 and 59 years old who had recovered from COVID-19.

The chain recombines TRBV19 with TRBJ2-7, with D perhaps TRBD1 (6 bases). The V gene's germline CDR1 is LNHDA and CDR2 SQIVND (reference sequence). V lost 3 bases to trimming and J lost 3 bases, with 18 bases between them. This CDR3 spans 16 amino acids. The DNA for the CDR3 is TGTGCCAGTAGTATGGGGGCGACGGTACTGGTCTACGAGCAGTACTTC. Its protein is CASSMGATVLVYEQYF.

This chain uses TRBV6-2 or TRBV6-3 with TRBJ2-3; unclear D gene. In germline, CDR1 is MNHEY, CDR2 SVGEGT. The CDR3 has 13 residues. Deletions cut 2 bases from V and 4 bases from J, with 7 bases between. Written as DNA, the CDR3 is TGTGCCAGCAGTTACCGTCGGTCAGATACGCAGTATTTT. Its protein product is CASSYRRSDTQYF.

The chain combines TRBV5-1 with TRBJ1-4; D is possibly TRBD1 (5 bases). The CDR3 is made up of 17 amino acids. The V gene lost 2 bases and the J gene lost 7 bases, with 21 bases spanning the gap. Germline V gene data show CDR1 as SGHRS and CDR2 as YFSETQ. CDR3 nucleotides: TGCGCCAGCAGCTTTGGCACCGGGGGACTTATGATTGAAAAACTGTTTTTT. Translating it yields CASSFGTGGLMIEKLFF. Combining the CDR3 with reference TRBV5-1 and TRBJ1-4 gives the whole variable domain KAGVTQTPRYLIKTRGQQVTLSCSPISGHRSVSWYQQTPGQGLQFLFEYFSETQRNKGNFPGRFSGRQFSNSRSEMNVSTLELGDSALYLCASSFGTGGLMIEKLFFGSGTQLSVL.

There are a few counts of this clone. The CDR3 protein is CASSWGQGSTGELFF. CDR3 nucleotide sequence: TGTGCCAGCAGCTGGGGACAGGGAAGCACCGGGGAGCTGTTTTTT. The chain carries TRBV5-5 and TRBJ2-2; 9 bases fit TRBD1. The CDR3 has 15 residues. The V segment lost 3 bases and the J segment 4 bases; nucleotides outside the gene matches: 4. The V gene's germline CDR1 is SGHKS and CDR2 YYEKEE (reference sequence). Variable domain in full (rest from reference TRBV5-5 and TRBJ2-2): DAGVTQSPTHLIKTRGQQVTLRCSPISGHKSVSWYQQVLGQGPQFIFQYYEKEERGRGNFPDRFSARQFPNYSSELNVNALLLGDSALYLCASSWGQGSTGELFFGEGSRLTVL.

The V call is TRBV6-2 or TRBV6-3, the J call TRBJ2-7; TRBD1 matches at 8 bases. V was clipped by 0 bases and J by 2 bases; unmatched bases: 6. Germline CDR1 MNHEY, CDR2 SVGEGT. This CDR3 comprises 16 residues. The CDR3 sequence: CASSYSGQVEAYEQYF. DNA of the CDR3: TGTGCCAGCAGTTACTCGGGACAGGTTGAGGCCTACGAGCAGTACTTC.

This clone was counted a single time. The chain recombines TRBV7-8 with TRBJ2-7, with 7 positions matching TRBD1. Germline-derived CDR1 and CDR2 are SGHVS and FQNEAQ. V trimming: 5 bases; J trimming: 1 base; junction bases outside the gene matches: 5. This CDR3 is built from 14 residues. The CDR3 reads CASSAETGSYEQYF. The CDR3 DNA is TGTGCCAGCAGCGCAGAGACAGGGTCCTACGAGCAGTACTTC.

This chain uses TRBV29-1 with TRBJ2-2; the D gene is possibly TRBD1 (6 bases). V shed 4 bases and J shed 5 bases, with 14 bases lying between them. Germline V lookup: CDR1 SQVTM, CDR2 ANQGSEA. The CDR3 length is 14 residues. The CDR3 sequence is CSVVEQGVTGELFF. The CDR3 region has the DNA TGCAGCGTTGTGGAACAGGGAGTGACCGGGGAGCTGTTTTTT.

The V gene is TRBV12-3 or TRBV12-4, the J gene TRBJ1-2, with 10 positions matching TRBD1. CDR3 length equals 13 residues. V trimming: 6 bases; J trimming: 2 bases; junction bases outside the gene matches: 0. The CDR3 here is CASRGQGNYGYTF. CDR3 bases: TGTGCCAGCAGGGGACAGGGGAACTATGGCTACACCTTC.

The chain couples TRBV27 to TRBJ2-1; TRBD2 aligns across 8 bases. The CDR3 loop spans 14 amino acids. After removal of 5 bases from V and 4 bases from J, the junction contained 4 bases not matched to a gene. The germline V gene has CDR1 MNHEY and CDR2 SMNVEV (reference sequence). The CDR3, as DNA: TGTGCCAGCAGTGGAGGCGGGGGGTACAATGAGCAGTTCTTC. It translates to CASSGGGGYNEQFF.

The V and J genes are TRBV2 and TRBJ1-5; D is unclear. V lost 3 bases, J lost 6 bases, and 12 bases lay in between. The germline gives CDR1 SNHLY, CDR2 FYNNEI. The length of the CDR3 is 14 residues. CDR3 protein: CASSDRSFGQPQHF. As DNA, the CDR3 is TGTGCCAGCAGTGACAGGTCTTTCGGTCAGCCCCAGCATTTT.

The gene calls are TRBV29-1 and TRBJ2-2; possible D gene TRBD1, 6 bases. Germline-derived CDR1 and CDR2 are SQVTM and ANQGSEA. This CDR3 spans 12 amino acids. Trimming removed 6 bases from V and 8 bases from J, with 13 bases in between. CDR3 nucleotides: TGCAGCGTCACGGTGGGGGCGGGGGAGCTGTTTTTT. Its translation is CSVTVGAGELFF.

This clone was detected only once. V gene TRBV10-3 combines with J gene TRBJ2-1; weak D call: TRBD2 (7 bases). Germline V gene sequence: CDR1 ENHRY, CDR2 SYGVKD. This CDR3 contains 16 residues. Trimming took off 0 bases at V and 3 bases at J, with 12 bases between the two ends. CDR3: CAISESRGANYNEQFF. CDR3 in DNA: TGTGCCATCAGTGAGTCTCGGGGGGCGAACTACAATGAGCAGTTCTTC.

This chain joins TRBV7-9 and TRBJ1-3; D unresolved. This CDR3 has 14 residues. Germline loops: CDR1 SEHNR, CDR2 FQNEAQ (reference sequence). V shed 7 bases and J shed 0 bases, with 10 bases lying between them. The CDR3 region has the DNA TGTGCCAGCAAAACCGGGAGCTCTGGAAACACCATATATTTT. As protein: CASKTGSSGNTIYF.

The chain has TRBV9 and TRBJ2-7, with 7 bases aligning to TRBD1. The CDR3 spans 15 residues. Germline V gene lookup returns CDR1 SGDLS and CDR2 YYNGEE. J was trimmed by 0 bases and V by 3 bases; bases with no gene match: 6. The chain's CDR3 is CASSARQGFSYEQYF. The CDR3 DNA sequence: TGTGCCAGCAGCGCCCGACAGGGATTCTCCTACGAGCAGTACTTC.

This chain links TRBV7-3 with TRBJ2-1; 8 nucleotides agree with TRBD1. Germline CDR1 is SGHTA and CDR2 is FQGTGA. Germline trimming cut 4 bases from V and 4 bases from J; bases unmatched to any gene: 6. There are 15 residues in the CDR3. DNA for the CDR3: TGTGCCAGCAGCTCGGACAGGGTGGTATACAATGAGCAGTTCTTC. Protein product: CASSSDRVVYNEQFF. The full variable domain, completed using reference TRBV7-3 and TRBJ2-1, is GAGVSQTPSNKVTEKGKYVELRCDPISGHTALYWYRQSLGQGPEFLIYFQGTGAADDSGLPNDRFFAVRPEGSVSTLKIQRTERGDSAVYLCASSSDRVVYNEQFFGPGTRLTVL.

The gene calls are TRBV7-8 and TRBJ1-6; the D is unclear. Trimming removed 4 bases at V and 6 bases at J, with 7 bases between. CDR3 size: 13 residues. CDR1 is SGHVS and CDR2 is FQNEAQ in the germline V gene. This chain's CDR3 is CASSSYSNSPLHF. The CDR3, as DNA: TGTGCCAGCAGCTCTTACAGTAATTCACCCCTCCACTTT. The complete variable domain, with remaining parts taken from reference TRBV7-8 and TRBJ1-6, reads GAGVSQSPRYKVAKRGQDVALRCDPISGHVSLFWYQQALGQGPEFLTYFQNEAQLDKSGLPSDRFFAERPEGSVSTLKIQRTQQEDSAVYLCASSSYSNSPLHFGNGTRLTVT.

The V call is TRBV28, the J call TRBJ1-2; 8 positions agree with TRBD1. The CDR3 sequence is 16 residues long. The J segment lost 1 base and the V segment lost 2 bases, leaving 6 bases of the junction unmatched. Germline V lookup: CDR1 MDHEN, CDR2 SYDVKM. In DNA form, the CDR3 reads TGTGCCAGCAGTTTAGGACAGGGCCCTTTTAACTATGGCTACACCTTC. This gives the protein CASSLGQGPFNYGYTF.

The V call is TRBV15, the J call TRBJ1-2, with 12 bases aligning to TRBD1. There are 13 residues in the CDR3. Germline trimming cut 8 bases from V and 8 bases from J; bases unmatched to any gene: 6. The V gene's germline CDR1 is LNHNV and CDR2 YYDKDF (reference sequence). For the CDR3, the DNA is TGTGCCACCCGGGACAGGGGGCTGGAGGGCTACACCTTC. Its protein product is CATRDRGLEGYTF.

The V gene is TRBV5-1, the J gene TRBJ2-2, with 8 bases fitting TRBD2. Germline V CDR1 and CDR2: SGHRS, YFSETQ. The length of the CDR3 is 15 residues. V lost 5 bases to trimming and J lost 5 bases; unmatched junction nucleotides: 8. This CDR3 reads CASRDPAGETGELFF. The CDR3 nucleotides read TGCGCCAGCAGAGACCCAGCGGGGGAAACCGGGGAGCTGTTTTTT.

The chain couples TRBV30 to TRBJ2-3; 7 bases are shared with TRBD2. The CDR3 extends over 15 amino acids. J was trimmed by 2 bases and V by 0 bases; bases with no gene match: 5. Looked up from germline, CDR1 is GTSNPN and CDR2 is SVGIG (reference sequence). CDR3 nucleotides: TGTGCCTGGAGTGTGGGAGGGAGCGACACAGATACGCAGTATTTT. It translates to CAWSVGGSDTDTQYF.